One TCR beta chain is described in this entry. The sample comes from a study of blood T cell repertoires in COVID-19. Turning to the study itself: T cells, B-cell-depleted T cells, or PBMCs provided the cDNA or gDNA that served as material.

In the original processing: Amplified reference gene primers provided the basis for estimating nucleated cell counts. TCRdb keeps only in-frame clones here, not all; method: immunoSEQ multiplex PCR. The V and J calls and clone size are taken from that table; D and trimming were inferred from the DNA. The repertoire holds approximately 220,000 clones, with 65% to 85% as singletons. The germline V gene encodes CDR1 MNHEY and CDR2 SVGAGI. J lost 4 bases, V lost 5 bases, and 2 bases had no gene match. The CDR3 sequence is 14 residues long. The receptor was derived from an elderly woman with acute or convalescent COVID-19. Sequenced sample: peripheral blood. The chain employs TRBV6-5 and TRBJ2-3, with TRBD1 matching 11 bases. The CDR3 here is CASSKDRGPDTQYF. The CDR3 DNA reads as TGTGCCAGCAGTAAGGACAGGGGGCCAGATACGCAGTATTTT.